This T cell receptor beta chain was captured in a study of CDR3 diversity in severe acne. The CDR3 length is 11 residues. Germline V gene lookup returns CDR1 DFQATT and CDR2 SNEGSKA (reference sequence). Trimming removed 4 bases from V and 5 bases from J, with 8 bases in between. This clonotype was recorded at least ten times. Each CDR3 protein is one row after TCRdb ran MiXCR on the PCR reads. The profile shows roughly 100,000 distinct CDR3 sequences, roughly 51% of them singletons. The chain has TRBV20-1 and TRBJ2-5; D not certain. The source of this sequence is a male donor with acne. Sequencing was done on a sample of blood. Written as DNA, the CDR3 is TGCAGTGCTACAGGCCTGGAGACCCAGTACTTC. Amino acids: CSATGLETQYF.